The 21 T cell receptor beta chains presented below share a single source sample, sequenced in a study of T cell responses to AZD1222 COVID-19 vaccine. Repertoires were generated with immunoSEQ multiplex PCR, while TCRdb's copy carries only in-frame clones and drops some. The table lists around 87,000 clones, around 86% of them singletons. Sequenced material: peripheral blood, taken on day 0 of AZD1222 vaccination. The receptors derive from an adult in good health.

As to this clone: Germline and junction disagree at one end, which may indicate a read error. This chain links TRBV7-3 with TRBJ2-7; TRBD2 matches 15 bases. This CDR3 has 14 residues. Germline-derived CDR1 and CDR2 are SGHTA and FQGTGA. CDR3 nucleotide sequence: TGTGCCAGCAGCTTAATAAGGACTAGCGGGAGGGCCTTCTTC. Translating it yields CASSLIRTSGRAFF. The full variable domain, rest sourced from reference TRBV7-3 and TRBJ2-7, is GAGVSQTPSNKVTEKGKYVELRCDPISGHTALYWYRQSLGQGPEFLIYFQGTGAADDSGLPNDRFFAVRPEGSVSTLKIQRTERGDSAVYLCASSLIRTSGRAFFGPGTRLTVT.

The chain carries TRBV6-5 and TRBJ2-7; D is unclear. Germline V lookup: CDR1 MNHEY, CDR2 SVGAGI. V was trimmed by 6 bases and J by 0 bases, leaving 15 bases between them. This CDR3 contains 15 residues. CDR3 amino acids: CASRMSGASSYEQYF. In nucleotides, the CDR3 is TGTGCCAGCAGGATGTCGGGCGCTAGCTCCTACGAGCAGTACTTC.

The chain employs TRBV5-1 and TRBJ2-1; the match to TRBD1 covers 9 bases. V was pared by 2 bases and J by 10 bases, with 16 bases of the junction left unmatched. CDR1 and CDR2 from the germline V gene are SGHRS and YFSETQ. This CDR3 comprises 17 residues. The CDR3 here is CASSLGTTGTGYREQFF. Written as DNA, the CDR3 is TGCGCCAGCAGCTTAGGCACGACCGGGACAGGGTATAGAGAGCAGTTCTTC.

This clone showed up just a few times. CDR3 nucleotide sequence: TGTGCCACCAGCCCCCCACGGAACACTGAAGCTTTCTTT. Translated: CATSPPRNTEAFF. The chain employs TRBV15 and TRBJ1-1; unclear D gene. Germline CDR1 is LNHNV and CDR2 is YYDKDF (reference sequence). The ends were cut back, 5 bases at V and 1 base at J, with 8 bases in the middle. The CDR3 sequence is 13 residues long.

The V gene is TRBV7-8, the J gene TRBJ2-7; 10 nucleotides align to TRBD1. The CDR3 extends over 15 amino acids. The germline CDR1 and CDR2 sequences are SGHVS and FQNEAQ. V dropped 5 bases and J dropped 2; count of bases not matched to a gene: 6. CDR3 coding DNA: TGTGCCAGCAGCCCCGGGACAGGGGCACCCTACGAGCAGTACTTC. Translated, it gives CASSPGTGAPYEQYF.

Here the CDR3 DNA reads TGTGCCTGGAGAGGGTGGCCAACTAATGAAAAACTGTTTTTT. This translates into CAWRGWPTNEKLFF. The chain is built from TRBV30 and TRBJ1-4; D ambiguous. Trimming removed 3 bases at V and 0 bases at J, with 8 bases between. The CDR3 contains 14 residues. Looked up from germline, CDR1 is GTSNPN and CDR2 is SVGIG (reference sequence).

V usage is TRBV5-8 and J usage is TRBJ1-5; 7 nucleotides line up with TRBD1. V lost 4 bases, J lost 4 bases, and 14 bases stayed unmatched. Germline CDR1 and CDR2: SGHTS and YDEGEE. The CDR3 has 17 amino acids. CDR3 DNA: TGTGCCAGCAGCGGTCAACAGGGGCCACTAGGGAATCAGCCCCAGCATTTT. It is translated as CASSGQQGPLGNQPQHF.

This rearrangement joins TRBV11-2 to TRBJ2-3, with TRBD2 matching 7 bases. This CDR3 is built from 13 residues. Germline-derived CDR1 and CDR2 are SGHAT and FQNNGV. Trimming took 3 bases from V and 5 from J; bases not matched to a gene: 2. DNA of the CDR3: TGTGCCAGCAGCTTTCCGGGGGGAGATACGCAGTATTTT. Amino acid sequence: CASSFPGGDTQYF.

This clone was observed a few times. The CDR3 region is CASSYSISQGYGYTF. Written as DNA, the CDR3 is TGTGCCAGCAGTTACTCGATCTCTCAGGGGTATGGCTACACCTTC. This chain links TRBV6-5 with TRBJ1-2; TRBD1 might be the D (6 bases). The V end lost 0 bases, the J end lost 5 bases, and 13 bases lay between the germline ends. Germline-derived CDR1 and CDR2 are MNHEY and SVGAGI. This CDR3 contains 15 residues.

The V gene is TRBV5-6, the J gene TRBJ1-2; a possible D gene is TRBD1 (5 bases). The CDR3 has 15 residues. Trimming removed 2 bases from V and 2 bases from J, with 13 bases in between. CDR1 and CDR2 (germline): SGHDT, YYEEEE. The CDR3 DNA reads as TGTGCCAGCAGCTTAAATCCGACAGTGAACTATGGCTACACCTTC. Protein: CASSLNPTVNYGYTF.

The gene calls are TRBV28 and TRBJ1-5, with D tentatively TRBD1 (6 bases). The length of the CDR3 is 16 residues. V lost 3 bases and J lost 1, with 13 bases in between. Germline V CDR1 and CDR2: MDHEN, SYDVKM. The CDR3 loop is CASSFGGQGSNQPQHF. In nucleotides, the CDR3 is TGTGCCAGCAGTTTCGGTGGGCAGGGGAGCAATCAGCCCCAGCATTTT.

This chain connects TRBV28 to TRBJ1-5, with 10 bases that match TRBD1. Germline V gene data show CDR1 as MDHEN and CDR2 as SYDVKM. The trim removed 2 bases at V and 6 bases at J, leaving 10 bases unmatched. This CDR3 spans 17 amino acids. CDR3 sequence: CASSLRGTGVTTQPQHF. The CDR3 nucleotides are TGTGCCAGCAGTTTAAGGGGGACAGGGGTTACCACTCAGCCCCAGCATTTT.

V gene TRBV5-1 combines with J gene TRBJ2-7, with 7 bases aligning to TRBD1. Per germline, CDR1 SGHRS and CDR2 YFSETQ. This CDR3 region has 14 residues. Trimming removed 4 bases from V and 2 bases from J; junction bases left unmatched: 6. The CDR3 spells CASSPTGQTYEQYF. The CDR3 bases are TGCGCCAGCAGCCCCACGGGACAGACCTACGAGCAGTACTTC.

The chain links TRBV5-6 to TRBJ1-3; no clear D gene. CDR3 length: 14 residues. Germline CDR1 SGHDT, CDR2 YYEEEE. Trimming stripped 2 bases from V and 0 bases from J, with 6 bases between. The CDR3 loop is CASSLPSSGNTIYF. CDR3 coding DNA: TGTGCCAGCAGCTTACCGAGCTCTGGAAACACCATATATTTT.

The rearrangement uses TRBV19 and TRBJ1-1, with TRBD1 matching 8 bases. Germline lookup yields CDR1 LNHDA and CDR2 SQIVND (reference sequence). This CDR3 is 15 amino acids long. J gave up 1 base and V 1 base, and 2 bases lay outside the gene matches. CDR3 residues: CASSIATGGNTEAFF. The CDR3 nucleotides read TGTGCCAGTAGTATAGCCACAGGGGGGAACACTGAAGCTTTCTTT.

This clone was detected only a few times. The CDR3 nucleotides read TGTGCCAGCAGCTTAGGAGGGGTTGGGGCTAGCCCTACCTACGAGCAGTACTTC. Residues: CASSLGGVGASPTYEQYF. This chain uses TRBV7-8 with TRBJ2-7, with D perhaps TRBD1 or TRBD2 (5 bases each). Germline V gene data show CDR1 as SGHVS and CDR2 as FQNEAQ. Trimming removed 1 base at V and 2 bases at J, with 21 bases between. CDR3 length: 18 residues.

The chain uses TRBV4-2 and TRBJ1-3, with a tentative D call TRBD1 (5 bases). CDR1 and CDR2 (germline): LGHNA, YNFKEQ. The CDR3 is made up of 15 amino acids. Trimming removed 0 bases at V and 1 base at J, with 7 bases between. The CDR3 protein is CASSQDGTSGNTIYF. The CDR3 DNA sequence: TGTGCCAGCAGCCAAGATGGGACGTCTGGAAACACCATATATTTT.

The gene calls are TRBV5-1 and TRBJ2-7, with no clear D. The CDR3 is 11 residues long. V was clipped by 4 bases and J by 2 bases, with 4 bases between them. CDR1 is SGHRS, CDR2 YFSETQ, per germline. CDR3: CASSSAYEQYF. Here the CDR3 DNA reads TGCGCCAGCAGCAGCGCCTACGAGCAGTACTTC.

The chain employs TRBV5-1 and TRBJ1-3; the D gene is possibly TRBD1 (5 bases). The V and J ends lost 0 bases and 0 bases respectively, with 10 bases between them. Germline CDR1 and CDR2: SGHRS and YFSETQ. The CDR3 runs 16 residues. The CDR3: CASSLGGPRSGNTIYF. The CDR3, as DNA: TGCGCCAGCAGCTTGGGGGGCCCCCGCTCTGGAAACACCATATATTTT. The full variable domain, with the rest looked up from reference TRBV5-1 and TRBJ1-3, is KAGVTQTPRYLIKTRGQQVTLSCSPISGHRSVSWYQQTPGQGLQFLFEYFSETQRNKGNFPGRFSGRQFSNSRSEMNVSTLELGDSALYLCASSLGGPRSGNTIYFGEGSWLTVV.

The J gene is TRBJ2-2, the V gene TRBV7-8; 10 nucleotides align to TRBD2. The CDR3 is made up of 15 amino acids. Germline assignment: CDR1 SGHVS and CDR2 FQNEAQ. Trimming at V came to 5 bases and at J to 5 bases, leaving 5 bases not matched to a gene. CDR3 protein: CASSRRTSGTGELFF. The CDR3 DNA reads as TGTGCCAGCAGCCGCCGGACTAGCGGAACCGGGGAGCTGTTTTTT. Full variable domain (remainder filled in from reference TRBV7-8 and TRBJ2-2): GAGVSQSPRYKVAKRGQDVALRCDPISGHVSLFWYQQALGQGPEFLTYFQNEAQLDKSGLPSDRFFAERPEGSVSTLKIQRTQQEDSAVYLCASSRRTSGTGELFFGEGSRLTVL.

Comment on this clone: The junction departs from the called germline gene at one end, perhaps through a read error. The chain joins TRBV7-7 to TRBJ2-1, with 12 bases that match TRBD2. Germline V CDR1 and CDR2: SSHAT, FNYEAQ (reference sequence). The CDR3 length is 13 residues. The CDR3, as DNA: TGTGCTAGCAGCGCAACTAGCGGGAGGGAGCAGTTCTTC. This codes for CASSATSGREQFF.